This T cell receptor beta chain was captured in a study of shared T cell receptors in the human thymus (dated by TCRdb to the early 2020s). For the study in its entirety: The study examined how the human thymus generates shared, self-reactive T-cell receptor alpha chains.

Receptor amplification or capture employed the immunoSEQ multiplex PCR assay. The source is immuneACCESS, and TCRdb retained only in-frame sequences with V and J called. Part of the clones is not carried over; for the studies checked, unresolved V genes explain less than half of this, and the remainder is unexplained. The sample data list approximately 660,000 clones, and roughly 90% of these were observed just once. The top ten hold 0.01% of the sample. Of note for this clone: It lacks a known antigen. No base-level quality is on record; no much larger clone is a single base apart.

From cysteine to phenylalanine, the CDR3 is 15 amino acids long. This entry keeps only the CDR3 DNA: 45 bases, framed from base 1. The germline V gene (reference sequence) sets CDR1 to SEHNR and CDR2 to FQNEAQ. V and J are truncated by 1 base and 2 bases respectively, leaving an intervening sequence of 10 bases. The data were also submitted as part of a second study, on human thymus T cells. The second publication reports: The donors were immunologically healthy infants in Finland who had open corrective cardiac surgery for congenital heart defects. Thymus tissue was obtained as surgical resects removed during corrective cardiac surgery. Biased V and J gene segment usage appeared to be present in both thymic and peripheral blood repertoires. The related research reported highly overlapping thymic TCR repertoires among unrelated individuals. The study used eight infant thymus samples plus four related peripheral blood samples to characterize TCR alpha and beta repertoires. Donor ages ranging from about 6 to 244 days were recorded, and roughly six male and a couple of female infants were included in the cohort. Thymocytes were mechanically released from the tissue and were stored as pellets of roughly 9-33 million cells at -70 degrees C. A QIAsymphony instrument was used to extract genomic DNA from frozen cell pellets. TCRB and TCRAD loci were amplified from a standardized quantity of quality-controlled genomic DNA using the immunoSEQ multiplex PCR assay. The amplicons covered the V(D)J region and were long enough to include the CDR3 and to identify the V and J genes. Amplicon sequencing was performed on an Illumina platform through the commercial immunoSEQ service. Corrections for primer bias and sequencing errors followed previously described methods, while TCRAD and TCRB definitions were based on the IMGT database. Repertoires were analysed with immunoSEQ Analyzer 3.0 and VDJTools, covering basic statistics, V/J segment usage, diversity estimates, rarefaction and pairwise overlap. Chao1, ChaoE, Efron-Thisted, Shannon and inverse Simpson indices were used to estimate diversity, which was also estimated on datasets down-sampled to the smallest sample. Repertoire overlap was determined by strict matching of CDR3 nucleotide sequence, V gene and J gene, and Jaccard-based multidimensional scaling clustering was applied. On average, thymus samples gave about 810,000 unique TCRB clonotypes, whereas blood samples gave roughly 84,000.

The rearrangement combines TRBV7-9 with TRBJ2-3, with no confident D gene call. The TCR originated in a boy younger than two with a congenital heart defect. Donor details come from another sample of the same person, matched by shared clones. The sample comprised thymocytes. In nucleotides, the sequence is TGTGCCAGCAGCTTAGTCGCGATTGCCACAGATACGCAGTATTTT. Translated, it reads CASSLVAIATDTQYF.